The TCR beta chain described here comes from a study of T-cell reconstitution after alpha-beta-depleted transplantation in children. A few counts support this clonotype. The CDR3 spans 12 residues. J gave up 8 bases and V 10 bases, and 8 bases lay outside the gene matches. The germline V gene has CDR1 PRHDT and CDR2 FYEKMQ (reference sequence). It was with unique molecular identifiers that the TCRbeta library was prepared. TCRdb fed the PCR reads into MiXCR, producing one record per CDR3 protein. The table records roughly 300,000 distinct CDR3 sequences, approximately 10% of them present only once. V is TRBV13 and J is TRBJ1-2; 9 bases are shared with TRBD1. Sample: PBMCs from the stem cell graft donor, taken from the stem cell graft. The receptor was isolated from a human donor who donated a stem cell graft to a child with acute lymphoblastic leukemia. The CDR3: CATGQGLGGYTF. The CDR3 DNA reads TGTGCCACCGGACAGGGGTTGGGAGGCTACACCTTC.